Here is one TCR beta chain with its context. This CDR3 is built from 14 residues. V was pared by 3 bases and J by 1 base, with 6 bases between. Germline values: CDR1 SGHTA, CDR2 FQGTGA. Participant-reported clinical history was the basis for cohort assignment. Recovered participants had two consecutive negative NP/OP PCR tests, healthcare professional clearance, or symptom resolution. Repertoires were generated with immunoSEQ multiplex PCR, while TCRdb's copy carries only in-frame clones and drops some. The sample contains 60,000 to 70,000 clones, 85% to 90% of which appear only once. The data stem from a study of blood T cell repertoires in COVID-19. At the level of the study: Nucleic acid was either cDNA or gDNA, and it came from T cells, B-cell-depleted T cells, or PBMCs.

The clonotype originates from a woman aged 40 to 49 who had recovered from COVID-19. The source material was PBMCs or T cells enriched from blood (not recorded which). The chain has TRBV7-3 and TRBJ2-2; D is uncertain. The CDR3 protein is CASSFNGNTGELFF. As DNA, the CDR3 is TGTGCCAGCAGCTTCAACGGGAACACCGGGGAGCTGTTTTTT.